Shown below are 2 T cell receptor beta chains from a single sample sequenced in a study of blood T cell repertoires in COVID-19. TCRdb keeps only in-frame clones here, not all; method: immunoSEQ multiplex PCR. The repertoire holds 300,000 to 350,000 clones, with almost 90% as singletons. The sample taken for sequencing was PBMCs or T cells enriched from blood (not recorded which). The receptors derive from a woman younger than 45 who had been exposed to COVID-19.

The J gene is TRBJ2-7, the V gene TRBV4-2, with 12 bases matching TRBD2. V dropped 6 bases and J dropped 2; count of bases not matched to a gene: 5. The CDR3 runs to 15 residues. Germline lookup yields CDR1 LGHNA and CDR2 YNFKEQ. CDR3 amino acids: CASRRTSGGTYEQYF. The CDR3 region has the DNA TGTGCCAGCAGGCGAACTAGCGGGGGGACCTACGAGCAGTACTTC.

A note on this clone: At one boundary the junction diverges from the germline segment, which might be a read error. The CDR3 DNA is TGTGCCAGCAGCCAATCAAATGGACCGCCCGAGGGCTTC. Encoded protein: CASSQSNGPPEGF. This chain uses TRBV3-1 (or the pseudogene TRBV3-2) with TRBJ2-7; D may be TRBD2 (5 bases). Germline lookup yields CDR1 LGHDT and CDR2 YNNKEL (reference sequence). This CDR3 spans 13 amino acids.